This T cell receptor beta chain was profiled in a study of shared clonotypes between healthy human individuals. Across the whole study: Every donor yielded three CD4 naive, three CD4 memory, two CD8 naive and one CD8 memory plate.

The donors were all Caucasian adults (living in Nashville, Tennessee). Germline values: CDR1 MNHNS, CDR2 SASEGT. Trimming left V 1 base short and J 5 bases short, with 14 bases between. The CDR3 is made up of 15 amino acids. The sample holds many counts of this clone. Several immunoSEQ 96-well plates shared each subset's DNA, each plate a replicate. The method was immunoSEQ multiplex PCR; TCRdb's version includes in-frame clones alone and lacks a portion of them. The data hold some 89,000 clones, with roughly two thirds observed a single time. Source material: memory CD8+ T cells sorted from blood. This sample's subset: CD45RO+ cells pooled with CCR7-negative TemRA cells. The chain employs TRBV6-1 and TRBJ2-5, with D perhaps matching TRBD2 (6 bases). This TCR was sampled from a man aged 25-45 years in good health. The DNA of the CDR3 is TGTGCCAGCAGTGAAGAGGCGGGAAGTTTGGAGACCCAGTACTTC. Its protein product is CASSEEAGSLETQYF.